The 21 T cell receptor beta chains given below trace back to one sample, sequenced in a study of blood T cell repertoires in COVID-19. Method: immunoSEQ multiplex PCR; TCRdb's copy keeps in-frame clones and lacks some. The sample consists of about 140,000 clones, more than 70% of them appearing once. The material sequenced was peripheral blood. These TCRs come from a woman aged 55-70 years with acute or convalescent COVID-19.

This chain connects TRBV3-1 (or the pseudogene TRBV3-2) to TRBJ2-5; D is perhaps TRBD2 (7 bases). Germline V CDR1 and CDR2: LGHDT, YNNKEL (reference sequence). V lost 2 bases, J lost 4 bases, and 14 bases lay in between. The CDR3 loop spans 15 amino acids. The CDR3 protein is CASSQTTGRGETQYF. The CDR3 DNA sequence: TGTGCCAGCAGCCAAACCACAGGGAGGGGAGAGACCCAGTACTTC.

This clone was recorded once. The chain couples TRBV10-2 to TRBJ2-3; TRBD2 matches at 7 bases. The V and J ends lost 4 bases and 2 bases, in that order; junction bases with no gene match: 3. Germline loops: CDR1 WSHSY, CDR2 SAAADI. The CDR3 has 14 amino acids. The CDR3 region has the DNA TGCGCCAGCAGTGTCGGGGGGTCCACAGATACGCAGTATTTT. Its translation is CASSVGGSTDTQYF.

J is TRBJ2-1 and V is TRBV5-1; perhaps TRBD2 as D (7 bases). Trimming cost V 3 bases and J 8 bases, with 21 bases left between them. This CDR3 has 16 amino acids. From germline, CDR1 is SGHRS and CDR2 YFSETQ. The CDR3 reads CASSWGGGGLLDEQFF. For the CDR3, the DNA is TGCGCCAGCAGCTGGGGGGGCGGGGGCCTCCTTGATGAGCAGTTCTTC.

V gene TRBV28 combines with J gene TRBJ1-1; TRBD1 might be the D (6 bases). V was shortened by 6 bases and J by 0 bases, with 14 bases between the two germline ends. This CDR3 comprises 15 residues. In germline, CDR1 is MDHEN, CDR2 SYDVKM. CDR3 in DNA: TGTGCCAGCAGGCGCCGGGGGGGGCTGAACACTGAAGCTTTCTTT. Residues: CASRRRGGLNTEAFF.

The V gene is TRBV29-1, the J gene TRBJ2-1; 8 bases map to TRBD2. The V gene end was trimmed by 4 bases and the J gene end by 0 bases; junction bases not matched to a gene: 2. The CDR3 consists of 14 residues. In germline, CDR1 is SQVTM, CDR2 ANQGSEA. The CDR3 DNA reads TGCAGCGTTGGGCGGGGGGACTCCTACAATGAGCAGTTCTTC. Protein: CSVGRGDSYNEQFF.

V usage is TRBV11-3 and J usage is TRBJ2-3; 8 nucleotides align to TRBD2. The CDR3 length is 15 residues. The V gene's germline CDR1 is SGHNT and CDR2 YENEEA. V lost 6 bases to trimming and J lost 0 bases; unmatched junction nucleotides: 5. Here the CDR3 reads CASSYGTRSTDTQYF. Here the CDR3 DNA reads TGTGCCAGCAGTTACGGGACTAGGAGCACAGATACGCAGTATTTT.

The rearrangement uses TRBV20-1 and TRBJ1-6; D may be TRBD1 (5 bases). This CDR3 contains 11 residues. CDR1 is DFQATT and CDR2 is SNEGSKA in the germline V gene (reference sequence). Trimming pared 5 bases from V and 9 bases from J, leaving 8 bases between. This CDR3 is CSALGGSPLHF. In DNA form, the CDR3 reads TGCAGTGCTCTGGGGGGTTCACCCCTCCACTTT.

The chain employs TRBV4-2 and TRBJ1-2, with 9 bases lining up with TRBD1. The germline V gene has CDR1 LGHNA and CDR2 YNFKEQ. CDR3 length: 15 amino acids. J was trimmed by 7 bases and V by 0 bases; bases with no gene match: 6. CDR3 sequence reads: CASSQDTGQGIGYTF. CDR3 nucleotides: TGTGCCAGCAGCCAAGACACGGGACAGGGTATTGGCTACACCTTC.

The chain has TRBV12-3 or TRBV12-4 and TRBJ1-2, with D hard to call. V dropped 8 bases and J dropped 5 bases, with 15 bases sitting between them. The CDR3 contains 13 residues. The CDR3 DNA follows: TGTGCCAGCGGAGGCGGATTAGAGTATGGCTACACCTTC. Protein: CASGGGLEYGYTF.

The chain joins TRBV7-2 to TRBJ1-1; D is unclear. Trimming took off 3 bases at V and 5 bases at J, with 13 bases between the two ends. Germline assignment: CDR1 SGHTA and CDR2 FQGNSA. This CDR3 is 14 amino acids long. The CDR3 sequence is CASSFESLGTEAFF. CDR3 bases: TGTGCCAGCAGCTTTGAGTCCCTCGGGACTGAAGCTTTCTTT.

The rearrangement uses TRBV19 and TRBJ1-5, with TRBD1 matching over 7 bases. V lost 8 bases, J lost 0 bases, and 13 bases stayed unmatched. Germline CDR1 LNHDA, CDR2 SQIVND (reference sequence). The CDR3 sequence is 17 residues long. For the CDR3, the DNA is TGTGCCAGTTCTAAGGGGACAGTAGACTTTAGCAATCAGCCCCAGCATTTT. This encodes CASSKGTVDFSNQPQHF. Full variable domain (rest looked up from reference TRBV19 and TRBJ1-5): DGGITQSPKYLFRKEGQNVTLSCEQNLNHDAMYWYRQDPGQGLRLIYYSQIVNDFQKGDIAEGYSVSREKKESFPLTVTSAQKNPTAFYLCASSKGTVDFSNQPQHFGDGTRLSIL.

This rearrangement joins TRBV20-1 to TRBJ2-1, with 9 positions matching TRBD1. Trimming at V came to 5 bases and at J to 1 base, leaving 9 bases not matched to a gene. Germline CDR1 DFQATT, CDR2 SNEGSKA (reference sequence). This CDR3 comprises 16 residues. The CDR3 DNA follows: TGCAGTGCTCGTGAACAGGGGGCTGGTTCCTACAATGAGCAGTTCTTC. It codes for CSAREQGAGSYNEQFF.

To note about this clone: Mismatch with germline at one junction end may stem from a read error. The CDR3: CASSYSGLAAFF. The CDR3, as DNA: TGTGCCAGCAGTTACTCCGGACTAGCGGCCTTCTTC. The chain is built from TRBV6-6 and TRBJ2-7; 10 bases fit TRBD2. Germline CDR1 is MNHNY and CDR2 is SVGAGI (reference sequence). The CDR3 covers 12 residues.

The chain combines TRBV6-4 with TRBJ1-2, with D perhaps matching TRBD1 (5 bases). Germline CDR1 is MRHNA and CDR2 is SNTAGT. Trimming shortened V by 6 bases and J by 4 bases, and 18 bases separated the two germline ends. The CDR3 length is 15 residues. The CDR3 sequence is CASSPEGAGGYGYTF. Here the CDR3 DNA reads TGTGCCAGCAGCCCCGAAGGGGCGGGGGGCTATGGCTACACCTTC.

The chain has TRBV30 and TRBJ1-5; TRBD1 might be the D (6 bases). V lost 2 bases and J lost 5, with 13 bases in between. The CDR3 has 14 amino acids. Germline-derived CDR1 and CDR2 are GTSNPN and SVGIG (reference sequence). CDR3 bases: TGTGCCTGGAGTCTGGGACATTTGGATCAGCCCCAGCATTTT. Translated: CAWSLGHLDQPQHF.

The chain employs TRBV10-3 and TRBJ2-2, with D possibly being TRBD2 (6 bases). Deletions cut 4 bases from V and 3 bases from J, with 9 bases between. The CDR3 is made up of 14 amino acids. CDR1 is ENHRY and CDR2 is SYGVKD in the germline V gene. DNA for the CDR3: TGTGCCATCAGTGGTTCGGGGGACACCGGGGAGCTGTTTTTT. This gives the protein CAISGSGDTGELFF.

The chain has TRBV24-1 and TRBJ2-3; 9 bases align to TRBD1. This CDR3 comprises 15 residues. CDR1 KGHDR and CDR2 SFDVKD come from the germline V gene. V lost 6 bases and J lost 1; bases outside the gene matches: 4. DNA for the CDR3: TGTGCCACCAGTTTGACAGGGGGGGGCACAGATACGCAGTATTTT. This gives the protein CATSLTGGGTDTQYF.

The chain has TRBV11-2 and TRBJ2-5; D gene uncertain. Germline CDR1 and CDR2: SGHAT and FQNNGV. The CDR3 consists of 11 residues. V was cut by 5 bases and J by 5 bases, with 6 bases left in between. The DNA for the CDR3 is TGTGCCAGCAGCCCCCGGGAGACCCAGTACTTC. Translating it yields CASSPRETQYF.

The genes are TRBV4-1 and TRBJ1-5; D is uncertain. Germline CDR1 and CDR2: MGHRA and YSYEKL. CDR3 length equals 14 residues. The V end was cut by 1 base, the J end by 4 bases, with 8 bases between. CDR3 loop: CASSQVQMNQPQHF. In nucleotides, the CDR3 is TGCGCCAGCAGCCAAGTACAGATGAATCAGCCCCAGCATTTT.

The chain recombines TRBV28 with TRBJ1-2, with a tentative D call TRBD1 (6 bases). V gave up 6 bases and J gave up 4 bases, with 15 bases separating them. The CDR3 totals 14 residues. In germline, CDR1 is MDHEN, CDR2 SYDVKM. The CDR3 region has the DNA TGTGCCAGCAGGCCCACAGGGATCAGCTATGGCTACACCTTC. It codes for CASRPTGISYGYTF.

This clone was seen just once. The V gene is TRBV4-3, the J gene TRBJ1-1; unclear D gene. The CDR3 loop spans 14 amino acids. Deletions cut 2 bases from V and 2 bases from J, with 9 bases between. Germline CDR1 LGHNA, CDR2 YSLEER. This chain's CDR3 is CASSQYLGNTEAFF. For the CDR3, the DNA is TGCGCCAGCAGCCAATATCTCGGTAACACTGAAGCTTTCTTT.